This T cell receptor beta chain was found in a study of T cells after yellow fever vaccination. Findings of the study overall: Post-booster samples contained most primary-vaccination clones (around 95% CD4, approximately 88% CD8). Clonotypes appearing in both CD4 and CD8 compartments existed, and their share was small. Though it reached lower strength, the secondary response hit its peak faster, day 5 versus 15.

About this clonotype itself: Its antigen is as yet unknown. At one boundary the junction diverges from the germline segment, which might be a read error.

Making TCR cDNA involved 5'RACE template switching, which added UMIs and a universal primer site. Via MiXCR, TCRdb re-called the 5' RACE reads, giving one row per CDR3 protein. Of 150,000 or so distinct CDR3 sequences listed, about a tenth are singletons. Material: CD8+ T cells sorted from PBMCs, obtained 45 days after the yellow fever booster vaccination. The sequence was collected from a man younger than 30 who received the YFV17D yellow fever vaccine.

CDR3 coding DNA: TGTGCTAGCAGCCCCTTTAGTGGGGCTAACAATGAGCAGTTCTTC. Its translation is CASSPFSGANNEQFF. The chain combines TRBV7-7 with TRBJ2-1; a possible D gene is TRBD1 (5 bases). This CDR3 is built from 15 residues. Germline V CDR1 and CDR2: SSHAT, FNYEAQ (reference sequence).